This TCR beta chain was sequenced for a study of PD-L1 blockade in urothelial cancer. Study at large: Administration of atezolizumab to patients began in the mid-2010s, at 1,200 mg intravenously every 3 weeks. There were a median of approximately 150,000 T cells in blood samples. Enrolled patients had been treated previously with 0 to 3 chemotherapy regimens.

V shed 0 bases and J shed 4 bases, with 16 bases lying between them. Germline values: CDR1 SGHVS, CDR2 FQNEAQ. The CDR3 spans 16 residues. Whole-study findings and limits: Larger 3-week expansion of tumor-associated blood clones was seen in durable-benefit patients.

The protocol was immunoSEQ multiplex PCR, while the TCRdb copy is restricted to in-frame clones and leaves out a portion. The data contain about 130,000 clones, 65% to 85% of them singletons. Comment on this clone: The target antigen is unknown.

Described time point: pretreatment peripheral blood. The chain is built from TRBV7-8 and TRBJ2-7, with D unclear. The clonotype comes from a man aged 45-65 years with urothelial cancer. The specimen was PBMCs, collected around atezolizumab (anti-PD-L1) treatment. CDR3 nucleotides: TGTGCCAGCAGCTTAGCGCTGGGCCCGCAAGTATACGAGCAGTACTTC. The encoded protein is CASSLALGPQVYEQYF.